These 10 T cell receptor beta chains were all obtained from the same sample, sequenced in a study of blood T cell repertoires in COVID-19. Here immunoSEQ multiplex PCR was the method, and the copy in TCRdb shows in-frame clones only, minus some. The sample includes approximately 240,000 clones, roughly 86% of them seen just once. Sequenced sample: peripheral blood. These receptors were obtained from a woman younger than 45 who had recovered from COVID-19.

CDR3 sequence (DNA): TGTGCCAGTAAGAGCGGGGGGGCCGCAGATACGCAGTATTTT. This encodes CASKSGGAADTQYF. The J gene is TRBJ2-3, the V gene TRBV19; 10 bases fit TRBD2. V was pared by 7 bases and J by 4 bases, with 5 bases of the junction left unmatched. The CDR3 loop spans 14 amino acids. Germline CDR1 LNHDA, CDR2 SQIVND (reference sequence). Combining the CDR3 with reference TRBV19 and TRBJ2-3 gives the whole variable domain DGGITQSPKYLFRKEGQNVTLSCEQNLNHDAMYWYRQDPGQGLRLIYYSQIVNDFQKGDIAEGYSVSREKKESFPLTVTSAQKNPTAFYLCASKSGGAADTQYFGPGTRLTVL.

The chain recombines TRBV2 with TRBJ2-1; 8 nucleotides agree with TRBD2. The junction had 11 bases not matched to a gene; V was cut back by 8 bases and J by 8 bases. The CDR3 has 14 residues. Germline V gives CDR1 SNHLY, CDR2 FYNNEI. CDR3 nucleotides: TGTGCCAGCCACGCGGGGGGACTGCCCCATGAGCAGTTCTTC. Amino acids: CASHAGGLPHEQFF.

This clone was recorded once. In DNA, the CDR3 is TGTGCCAGCAGCCCAAGGGGCTTGGATACGCAGTATTTT. Encoded protein: CASSPRGLDTQYF. The chain uses TRBV13 and TRBJ2-3; D might be TRBD1 (5 bases). V shed 5 bases and J shed 6 bases, with 12 bases lying between them. Germline assignment: CDR1 PRHDT and CDR2 FYEKMQ (reference sequence). This CDR3 has 13 residues.

This chain uses TRBV2 with TRBJ1-4, with 9 bases lining up with TRBD1. V lost 6 bases to trimming and J lost 4 bases; unmatched junction nucleotides: 12. The CDR3 loop spans 17 amino acids. The germline V gene has CDR1 SNHLY and CDR2 FYNNEI. CDR3 sequence: CASRDQQGARINEKLFF. In DNA, the CDR3 is TGTGCCAGCAGGGATCAACAGGGGGCGCGGATTAATGAAAAACTGTTTTTT.

The J gene is TRBJ1-2, the V gene TRBV24-1; tentatively, D is TRBD1 (6 bases). Trimming stripped 5 bases from V and 1 base from J, with 22 bases between. The CDR3 runs 18 residues. Germline CDR1 KGHDR, CDR2 SFDVKD. Here the CDR3 DNA reads TGTGCCACCAGTGGTCTAGGGGGTCAGTTCTGGATTAACTATGGCTACACCTTC. This translates into CATSGLGGQFWINYGYTF.

This clone was recorded once. The chain links TRBV7-2 to TRBJ2-4, with TRBD1 as a possible D gene (6 bases). V lost 4 bases and J 4 bases, leaving 17 bases between the germline ends. CDR3 length: 16 amino acids. Germline CDR1 SGHTA, CDR2 FQGNSA. The CDR3 bases are TGTGCCAGCAGCTCGATAGACAGGCGAACAAAAAACATTCAGTACTTC. Its protein product is CASSSIDRRTKNIQYF.

This chain uses TRBV5-5 with TRBJ2-1; D is unresolved. Trimming stripped 4 bases from V and 1 base from J, with 9 bases between. Germline CDR1 reads SGHKS; CDR2 reads YYEKEE (reference sequence). The CDR3 runs 14 residues. CDR3 amino acids: CASSALLSYNEQFF. Here the CDR3 DNA reads TGTGCCAGCAGCGCCCTACTATCCTACAATGAGCAGTTCTTC.

The rearrangement uses TRBV7-9 and TRBJ1-3, with 9 positions matching TRBD1. V shed 3 bases, J shed 2 bases, and the junction held 8 bases outside the gene matches. The CDR3 runs 17 residues. The germline V gene has CDR1 SEHNR and CDR2 FQNEAQ (reference sequence). This CDR3 is CASSLGQGGYAGNTIYF. For the CDR3, the DNA is TGTGCCAGCAGCTTGGGACAGGGAGGGTACGCTGGAAACACCATATATTTT.

The table lists this clone with many counts. The chain employs TRBV11-2 and TRBJ1-2; weak D call: TRBD1 (5 bases). Trimming left V 5 bases short and J 6 bases short, with 25 bases between. The CDR3 has 17 residues. Germline lookup yields CDR1 SGHAT and CDR2 FQNNGV. The CDR3 DNA is TGTGCCAGCAGCACAACAGGCCACTCCGCGGGGTGGGATGGCTACACCTTC. Protein product: CASSTTGHSAGWDGYTF. The variable domain in full, completed from reference TRBV11-2 and TRBJ1-2, reads EAGVAQSPRYKIIEKRQSVAFWCNPISGHATLYWYQQILGQGPKLLIQFQNNGVVDDSQLPKDRFSAERLKGVDSTLKIQPAKLEDSAVYLCASSTTGHSAGWDGYTFGSGTRLTVV.

The rearrangement uses TRBV6-2 or TRBV6-3 and TRBJ2-7, with TRBD2 matching 8 bases. This CDR3 spans 12 amino acids. Germline assignment: CDR1 MNHEY and CDR2 SVGEGT. Trimming cost V 10 bases and J 0 bases; bases outside gene matches: 2. The CDR3 loop is CATSGSSYEQYF. The CDR3 DNA follows: TGTGCCACCAGCGGGAGCTCCTACGAGCAGTACTTC.